A single sample is the source of the 24 T cell receptor beta chains below, sequenced in a study of control samples from healthy donors and cancer patients. Profiled with immunoSEQ multiplex PCR; TCRdb holds only in-frame clones, not every one. The sample contains over 150,000 clones, just over 95% of which appear only once. Sequencing was carried out using blood. The receptors here all came from a woman in her twenties or thirties in good health.

The chain carries TRBV24-1 and TRBJ2-5; D may be TRBD2 (6 bases). Germline CDR1 is KGHDR and CDR2 is SFDVKD. This CDR3 comprises 15 residues. V was clipped by 0 bases and J by 1 base, with 8 bases between them. CDR3 residues: CATSDLRAGQETQYF. In DNA form, the CDR3 reads TGTGCCACCAGTGATTTGCGAGCGGGCCAAGAGACCCAGTACTTC.

The J gene is TRBJ2-5, the V gene TRBV5-1, with TRBD1 matching over 7 bases. CDR1 is SGHRS, CDR2 YFSETQ, per germline. V lost 4 bases, J lost 1 base, and 7 bases stayed unmatched. The CDR3 contains 15 residues. The CDR3 is CASSPRRQGQETQYF. Written as DNA, the CDR3 is TGCGCCAGCAGCCCTCGCCGACAGGGCCAAGAGACCCAGTACTTC. The whole variable domain, remainder taken from reference TRBV5-1 and TRBJ2-5, is KAGVTQTPRYLIKTRGQQVTLSCSPISGHRSVSWYQQTPGQGLQFLFEYFSETQRNKGNFPGRFSGRQFSNSRSEMNVSTLELGDSALYLCASSPRRQGQETQYFGPGTRLLVL.

The chain carries TRBV29-1 and TRBJ2-2; maybe TRBD1 (6 bases). V dropped 6 bases and J dropped 4 bases, with 18 bases sitting between them. CDR1 and CDR2 from the germline V gene are SQVTM and ANQGSEA. The CDR3 consists of 15 residues. For the CDR3, the DNA is TGCAGCGTCCCGGGCCAGGGGCCCTCCACCGGGGAGCTGTTTTTT. It translates to CSVPGQGPSTGELFF.

The V and J genes are TRBV18 and TRBJ1-5, with 9 bases fitting TRBD1. V lost 4 bases, J lost 2 bases, and 6 bases stayed unmatched. This CDR3 comprises 16 residues. The germline gives CDR1 KGHSH, CDR2 LQKENI. The CDR3 DNA reads as TGTGCCAGCTCACAACGACAGGGGGTGGGCAATCAGCCCCAGCATTTT. Its protein product is CASSQRQGVGNQPQHF.

This clone has a single count. The genes are TRBV15 and TRBJ1-2, with 12 bases identical to TRBD1. Trimming removed 1 base from V and 1 base from J; junction bases left unmatched: 4. The CDR3 sequence is 17 residues long. Germline CDR1 is LNHNV and CDR2 is YYDKDF (reference sequence). CDR3 region: CATSRGGQGADNYGYTF. Here the CDR3 DNA reads TGTGCCACCAGCAGAGGGGGACAGGGGGCTGATAACTATGGCTACACCTTC.

The chain is built from TRBV4-1 and TRBJ1-5, with D unclear. V dropped 0 bases and J dropped 9 bases, with 9 bases sitting between them. CDR1 is MGHRA, CDR2 YSYEKL, per germline. This CDR3 is 13 amino acids long. The CDR3 DNA follows: TGCGCCAGCAGCCAAGAGCCCAGTTGGCCCCAGCATTTT. It specifies CASSQEPSWPQHF.

The chain joins TRBV7-2 to TRBJ2-1; D is uncertain. The CDR3 spans 15 residues. The V end was cut by 1 base, the J end by 6 bases, with 13 bases between. From germline, CDR1 is SGHTA and CDR2 FQGNSA. CDR3 residues: CASSLEDQFGNEQFF. CDR3 coding DNA: TGTGCCAGCAGCTTAGAAGATCAGTTTGGCAATGAGCAGTTCTTC.

As DNA, the CDR3 is TGTGCCAGCAGCCCTGGGACTAGCGGTTCCTACGAGCAGTACTTC. It yields the protein CASSPGTSGSYEQYF. The chain combines TRBV7-9 with TRBJ2-7; 11 bases are a match to TRBD2. The CDR3 is made up of 15 amino acids. CDR1 is SEHNR, CDR2 FQNEAQ, per germline (reference sequence). The trim removed 5 bases at V and 1 base at J, leaving 4 bases unmatched.

The chain employs TRBV28 and TRBJ1-4; TRBD1 agrees at 7 bases. With 5 bases clipped from V and 7 bases from J, the junction kept 10 bases outside the gene matches. This CDR3 comprises 15 residues. Germline CDR1 and CDR2: MDHEN and SYDVKM. The CDR3 region has the DNA TGTGCCAGCAGTATTGCCGGGACAGAAAGTGAAAAACTGTTTTTT. It codes for CASSIAGTESEKLFF. Based on the CDR3 plus reference TRBV28 and TRBJ1-4, the full variable domain is DVKVTQSSRYLVKRTGEKVFLECVQDMDHENMFWYRQDPGLGLRLIYFSYDVKMKEKGDIPEGYSVSREKKERFSLILESASTNQTSMYLCASSIAGTESEKLFFGSGTQLSVL.

The V gene is TRBV12-3 or TRBV12-4, the J gene TRBJ1-4, with D tentatively TRBD1 (6 bases). The CDR3 loop spans 13 amino acids. V was shortened by 5 bases and J by 6 bases, with 10 bases between the two germline ends. In nucleotides, the CDR3 is TGTGCCAGCAGTCAAGAGGGGGATGAAAAACTGTTTTTT. It is translated as CASSQEGDEKLFF.

The chain joins TRBV7-2 to TRBJ2-2; 10 positions match TRBD2. J gave up 5 bases and V 5 bases, and 5 bases lay outside the gene matches. Germline CDR1 and CDR2: SGHTA and FQGNSA. This CDR3 is built from 15 residues. The CDR3 DNA reads as TGTGCCAGCAGCGGAAGCGGGAGGGCAACCGGGGAGCTGTTTTTT. Translated, it gives CASSGSGRATGELFF. Complete variable domain (other parts from reference TRBV7-2 and TRBJ2-2): GAGVSQSPSNKVTEKGKDVELRCDPISGHTALYWYRQSLGQGLEFLIYFQGNSAPDKSGLPSDRFSAERTGGSVSTLTIQRTQQEDSAVYLCASSGSGRATGELFFGEGSRLTVL.

The genes are TRBV6-5 and TRBJ1-2; 9 bases line up with TRBD1. J lost 2 bases, V lost 5 bases, and 6 bases had no gene match. The CDR3 contains 15 residues. Germline V gene sequence: CDR1 MNHEY, CDR2 SVGAGI. The CDR3 sequence is CASSNSGTGNYGYTF. The CDR3 bases are TGTGCCAGCAGTAATTCCGGGACAGGGAACTATGGCTACACCTTC.

J is TRBJ1-1 and V is TRBV18; possibly TRBD1 for D (5 bases). The V end lost 5 bases, the J end lost 1 base, and 17 bases lay between the germline ends. This CDR3 spans 16 amino acids. Germline V gene lookup returns CDR1 KGHSH and CDR2 LQKENI. The CDR3 loop is CASSALRDLTNTEAFF. CDR3 sequence (DNA): TGTGCCAGCTCAGCCCTAAGGGACCTCACGAACACTGAAGCTTTCTTT.

The chain carries TRBV7-6 and TRBJ2-2; 7 nucleotides line up with TRBD1. This CDR3 is 16 amino acids long. CDR1 is SGHVS and CDR2 is FNYEAQ in the germline V gene. Unmatched junction bases numbered 15, after V lost 5 bases and J lost 9 bases. CDR3: CASSPDRITGVRELFF. The CDR3, as DNA: TGTGCCAGCAGCCCAGACCGGATCACAGGGGTGCGGGAGCTGTTTTTT.

The rearrangement uses TRBV29-1 and TRBJ2-3, with a tentative D call TRBD1 (6 bases). The CDR3 has 13 amino acids. V was trimmed by 3 bases and J by 2 bases, leaving 9 bases between them. In germline, CDR1 is SQVTM, CDR2 ANQGSEA. The CDR3 is CSVEWGHTDTQYF. The CDR3 bases are TGCAGCGTTGAGTGGGGACACACAGATACGCAGTATTTT.

V gene TRBV6-1 combines with J gene TRBJ2-7; 10 bases align to TRBD1. V gave up 6 bases and J gave up 1 base; unmatched junction bases: 3. Germline V gives CDR1 MNHNS, CDR2 SASEGT. CDR3 length: 14 residues. The CDR3 region is CASREGQGSYEQYF. CDR3 DNA: TGTGCCAGCAGAGAGGGACAGGGGTCCTACGAGCAGTACTTC.

V is TRBV9 and J is TRBJ1-5, with 9 nucleotides matching TRBD1. This CDR3 region has 15 residues. V lost 3 bases, J lost 7 bases, and 8 bases stayed unmatched. Germline lookup yields CDR1 SGDLS and CDR2 YYNGEE. CDR3 loop: CASSGQGEVEQPQHF. CDR3 bases: TGTGCCAGCAGCGGACAGGGGGAAGTTGAACAGCCCCAGCATTTT.

The CDR3 DNA reads as TGTGCCAGCAGCCCCCCGACGAGGACAGGGGGGGGCTACACCTTC. It is translated as CASSPPTRTGGGYTF. This rearrangement joins TRBV28 to TRBJ1-2; 10 bases line up with TRBD1. The CDR3 is made up of 15 amino acids. CDR1 and CDR2 from the germline V gene are MDHEN and SYDVKM. The J segment lost 8 bases and the V segment lost 6 bases, leaving 12 bases of the junction unmatched.

The chain employs TRBV3-1 (or the pseudogene TRBV3-2) and TRBJ2-2; TRBD2 agrees at 8 bases. CDR1 and CDR2 (germline): LGHDT, YNNKEL (reference sequence). The CDR3 runs 16 residues. J gave up 7 bases and V 4 bases, and 11 bases lay outside the gene matches. The CDR3 loop reads CASSPLNGRALGELFF. In nucleotides, the CDR3 is TGTGCCAGCAGCCCCCTTAACGGGAGGGCACTCGGGGAGCTGTTTTTT.

The CDR3 DNA is TGTGCCAGCAGCCTGGGACTAGCGGGAGGGCCCACCGGGGAGCTGTTTTTT. Encoded protein: CASSLGLAGGPTGELFF. The chain uses TRBV7-8 and TRBJ2-2; 16 bases match TRBD2. The germline V gene has CDR1 SGHVS and CDR2 FQNEAQ. V lost 5 bases, J lost 4 bases, and 4 bases stayed unmatched. The CDR3 is made up of 17 amino acids.

This chain uses TRBV6-1 with TRBJ2-5; possible D gene TRBD1, 5 bases. The V and J ends lost 4 bases and 4 bases respectively, with 19 bases between them. Germline V gene lookup returns CDR1 MNHNS and CDR2 SASEGT. The CDR3 sequence is 16 residues long. The CDR3 nucleotides read TGTGCCAGCAGTGGATTAAGGGGATTTGGGGCAGAGACCCAGTACTTC. Residues: CASSGLRGFGAETQYF.

This chain links TRBV18 with TRBJ1-1; TRBD1 matches at 7 bases. The CDR3 spans 14 residues. J gave up 1 base and V 5 bases, and 4 bases lay outside the gene matches. Germline V gives CDR1 KGHSH, CDR2 LQKENI. The CDR3 is CASSKGQPNTEAFF. CDR3 nucleotides: TGTGCCAGCTCAAAGGGACAGCCGAACACTGAAGCTTTCTTT.

This chain uses TRBV11-3 with TRBJ2-1; the match to TRBD2 covers 12 bases. Germline lookup yields CDR1 SGHNT and CDR2 YENEEA. This CDR3 comprises 15 residues. V lost 3 bases, J lost 4 bases, and 1 base stayed unmatched. In DNA, the CDR3 is TGTGCCAGCAGCTTCGGACTAGCGGGGTACAATGAGCAGTTCTTC. Its translation: CASSFGLAGYNEQFF.

The chain is built from TRBV7-3 and TRBJ2-5; 14 bases match TRBD2. This CDR3 is 17 amino acids long. Germline CDR1 and CDR2: SGHTA and FQGTGA. Unmatched junction bases numbered 5, after V lost 0 bases and J lost 5 bases. The CDR3 nucleotides read TGTGCCAGCAGCTTAACACCGGGACTAGCGGGAGCTGAGACCCAGTACTTC. Translating gives CASSLTPGLAGAETQYF. Variable domain in full (rest from reference TRBV7-3 and TRBJ2-5): GAGVSQTPSNKVTEKGKYVELRCDPISGHTALYWYRQSLGQGPEFLIYFQGTGAADDSGLPNDRFFAVRPEGSVSTLKIQRTERGDSAVYLCASSLTPGLAGAETQYFGPGTRLLVL.